The 18 T cell receptor beta chains in this list originate from one sample, sequenced in a study of cytomegalovirus exposure and HLA in healthy donors. Amplification used 60 Vbeta primers and 13 Jbeta primers. Here immunoSEQ multiplex PCR was the method, and the copy in TCRdb shows in-frame clones only, minus some. The sample has 150,000 to 200,000 clones, roughly 13% seen once. Sample: PBMCs. These receptors originate from a man over 45 in good health and CMV-seropositive.

A single count supports this clone. The chain carries TRBV13 and TRBJ2-2, with 10 bases that match TRBD1. Trimming took 8 bases from V and 4 from J; bases not matched to a gene: 4. Per germline, CDR1 PRHDT and CDR2 FYEKMQ (reference sequence). This CDR3 is built from 14 residues. CDR3 loop: CASRGTGVTGELFF. The CDR3 DNA sequence: TGTGCCAGCCGTGGGACAGGGGTCACCGGGGAGCTGTTTTTT.

V is TRBV10-1 and J is TRBJ2-3; D ambiguous. The germline V gene encodes CDR1 WNHNN and CDR2 SYGVQD (reference sequence). This CDR3 is built from 15 residues. V dropped 3 bases and J dropped 1 base, with 11 bases sitting between them. CDR3 sequence: CASSEGLGGTDTQYF. In DNA form, the CDR3 reads TGCGCCAGCAGTGAAGGTCTGGGCGGCACAGATACGCAGTATTTT.

This clone has more than one count but fewer than ten. This chain connects TRBV5-1 to TRBJ2-7; possibly TRBD2 for D (6 bases). This CDR3 comprises 14 residues. Germline V CDR1 and CDR2: SGHRS, YFSETQ. V lost 0 bases to trimming and J lost 6 bases, with 13 bases between them. The CDR3 DNA reads TGCGCCAGCAGCTTGGAAGGAGGGAAGGGCGAGCAGTACGTC. It yields the protein CASSLEGGKGEQYV.

The sample holds a few counts of this clone. The rearrangement joins TRBV5-4 to TRBJ2-7; 8 bases agree with TRBD1. The length of the CDR3 is 13 residues. The V gene's germline CDR1 is SGHNT and CDR2 YYREEE (reference sequence). V dropped 3 bases and J dropped 7; count of bases not matched to a gene: 6. The CDR3 DNA sequence: TGTGCCAGCAGCTCCTCGGACAGGGAGGAGCAGTACTTC. Protein product: CASSSSDREEQYF.

The rearrangement links TRBV11-2 to TRBJ2-2; 7 bases are shared with TRBD1. CDR1 and CDR2 from the germline V gene are SGHAT and FQNNGV. The ends lost 9 bases at V and 2 bases at J; junction bases unmatched: 3. The length of the CDR3 is 13 residues. CDR3 protein: CASGTANTGELFF. The CDR3 DNA reads as TGTGCCAGTGGGACAGCTAACACCGGGGAGCTGTTTTTT.

This chain links TRBV10-3 with TRBJ2-1, with 8 positions matching TRBD1. This CDR3 region has 16 residues. The J segment lost 6 bases and the V segment lost 2 bases, leaving 9 bases of the junction unmatched. Germline lookup yields CDR1 ENHRY and CDR2 SYGVKD. The CDR3 DNA reads as TGTGCCATCAGTGAGACGAAGTCAGGGGGCTCCAATGAGCAGTTCTTC. Translated, it gives CAISETKSGGSNEQFF.

This clone was seen more than once but under ten times. This chain connects TRBV2 to TRBJ2-3; perhaps TRBD2 as D (5 bases). V lost 2 bases to trimming and J lost 0 bases, with 9 bases between them. CDR3 length equals 15 residues. CDR1 SNHLY and CDR2 FYNNEI come from the germline V gene. DNA for the CDR3: TGTGCCAGCAGTGAAAGGACTCCTAGCACAGATACGCAGTATTTT. Amino acids: CASSERTPSTDTQYF.

The chain employs TRBV5-4 and TRBJ1-3; possible D gene TRBD1, 5 bases. Per germline, CDR1 SGHNT and CDR2 YYREEE (reference sequence). Between the trimmed V and J ends, which lost 5 bases and 0 bases, there was a span of 12 bases. The CDR3 is 15 amino acids. CDR3 in DNA: TGTGCCAGCAGTTTTCCAGGGCGCTCTGGAAACACCATATATTTT. It translates to CASSFPGRSGNTIYF.

In this sample, this clone turned up a few times. J is TRBJ2-5 and V is TRBV4-3, with TRBD2 as a possible D gene (7 bases). This CDR3 is 15 amino acids long. Germline V gene sequence: CDR1 LGHNA, CDR2 YSLEER. Trimming stripped 7 bases from V and 4 bases from J, with 19 bases between. CDR3 nucleotides: TGCGCCAGCATCCCTTTTGAGGGGGAGGGAGAGACCCAGTACTTC. Protein: CASIPFEGEGETQYF.

The chain links TRBV7-2 to TRBJ1-1; D gene uncertain. With 8 bases removed from V and 2 bases from J, the gap between germline ends came to 12 bases. The germline V gene has CDR1 SGHTA and CDR2 FQGNSA. The CDR3 length is 13 residues. The DNA for the CDR3 is TGTGCCAGCCGTTCGAGGGCTAACACTGAAGCTTTCTTT. Encoded protein: CASRSRANTEAFF.

The chain recombines TRBV5-1 with TRBJ2-7; 7 positions match TRBD1. Trimming cost V 4 bases and J 9 bases; bases outside gene matches: 10. Germline CDR1 reads SGHRS; CDR2 reads YFSETQ. This CDR3 comprises 13 residues. Here the CDR3 reads CASSPDRRLGQYF. CDR3 bases: TGCGCCAGCAGCCCGGACAGGCGATTAGGGCAGTACTTC.

CDR3 in amino acids: CASGSVGQGARDTQYF. CDR3 nucleotide sequence: TGTGCCAGCGGCAGTGTGGGGCAGGGGGCCAGAGATACGCAGTATTTT. The J gene is TRBJ2-3, the V gene TRBV6-6; 8 nucleotides match TRBD1. This CDR3 has 16 residues. V lost 8 bases to trimming and J lost 5 bases; unmatched junction nucleotides: 15. The germline gives CDR1 MNHNY, CDR2 SVGAGI (reference sequence).

The V and J genes are TRBV7-9 and TRBJ2-1; 11 bases map to TRBD2. Germline V gives CDR1 SEHNR, CDR2 FQNEAQ (reference sequence). Germline trimming cut 6 bases from V and 4 bases from J; bases unmatched to any gene: 17. The CDR3 is 19 amino acids. In DNA form, the CDR3 reads TGTGCCAGCAGGAGTAGTGGGCTAGCGGGGGGCTACCTATACAATGAGCAGTTCTTC. Translation gives CASRSSGLAGGYLYNEQFF.

This clone was seen more than once but under ten times. The chain links TRBV9 to TRBJ1-2; D is unresolved. Germline CDR1 is SGDLS and CDR2 is YYNGEE. CDR3 length: 15 amino acids. The V end lost 0 bases, the J end lost 0 bases, and 9 bases lay between the germline ends. CDR3 amino acids: CASSVDGGTNYGYTF. CDR3 bases: TGTGCCAGCAGCGTAGACGGCGGGACTAACTATGGCTACACCTTC. Supplemented by reference TRBV9 and TRBJ1-2, the full variable domain reads DSGVTQTPKHLITATGQRVTLRCSPRSGDLSVYWYQQSLDQGLQFLIQYYNGEERAKGNILERFSAQQFPDLHSELNLSSLELGDSALYFCASSVDGGTNYGYTFGSGTRLTVV.

This clone was seen only a few times. V and J are TRBV4-1 and TRBJ1-2, with 8 bases that match TRBD1. V lost 0 bases and J lost 4; bases outside the gene matches: 4. CDR1 is MGHRA, CDR2 YSYEKL, per germline. CDR3 size: 15 residues. CDR3 DNA: TGCGCCAGCAGCCAAGAGACAGGGGAGGTCTATGGCTACACCTTC. Amino acids: CASSQETGEVYGYTF.

V and J are TRBV19 and TRBJ1-5, with a weak D call TRBD1 (5 bases). Trimming removed 3 bases from V and 9 bases from J, with 15 bases in between. The CDR3 runs to 14 residues. Germline lookup yields CDR1 LNHDA and CDR2 SQIVND (reference sequence). This chain's CDR3 is CASSIEDNLGPQHF. In DNA, the CDR3 is TGTGCCAGTAGTATTGAGGACAATTTGGGGCCCCAGCATTTT.

This chain links TRBV29-1 with TRBJ2-7; 8 positions match TRBD1. The CDR3 is 12 amino acids. Germline V CDR1 and CDR2: SQVTM, ANQGSEA. J gave up 3 bases and V 6 bases, and 4 bases lay outside the gene matches. CDR3 residues: CSVGQGVYEQYF. CDR3 coding DNA: TGCAGCGTCGGACAGGGAGTCTACGAGCAGTACTTC.

The CDR3 DNA follows: TGCAGTGCGAGGAAGGATACGCAGTATTTT. Translated, it gives CSARKDTQYF. This chain joins TRBV20-1 and TRBJ2-3; the D is unclear. Germline V gene lookup returns CDR1 DFQATT and CDR2 SNEGSKA (reference sequence). The CDR3 is 10 amino acids. V shed 6 bases and J shed 6 bases, with 7 bases lying between them.